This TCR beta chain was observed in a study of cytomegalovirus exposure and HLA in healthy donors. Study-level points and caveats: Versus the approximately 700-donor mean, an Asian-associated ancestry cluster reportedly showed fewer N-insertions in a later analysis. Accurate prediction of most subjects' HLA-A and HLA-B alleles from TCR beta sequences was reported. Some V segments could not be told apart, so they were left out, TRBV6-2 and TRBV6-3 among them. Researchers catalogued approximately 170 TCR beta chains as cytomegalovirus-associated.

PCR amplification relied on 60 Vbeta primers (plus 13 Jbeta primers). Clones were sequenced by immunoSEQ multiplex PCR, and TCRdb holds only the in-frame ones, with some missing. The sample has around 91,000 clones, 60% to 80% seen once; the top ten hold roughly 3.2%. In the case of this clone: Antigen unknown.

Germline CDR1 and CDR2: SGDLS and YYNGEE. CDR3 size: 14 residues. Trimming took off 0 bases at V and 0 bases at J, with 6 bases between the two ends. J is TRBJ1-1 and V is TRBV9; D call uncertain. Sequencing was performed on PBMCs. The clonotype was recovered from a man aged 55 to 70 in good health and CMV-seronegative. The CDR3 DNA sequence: TGTGCCAGCAGCGTAGCAGCGGTGAACACTGAAGCTTTCTTT. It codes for CASSVAAVNTEAFF.